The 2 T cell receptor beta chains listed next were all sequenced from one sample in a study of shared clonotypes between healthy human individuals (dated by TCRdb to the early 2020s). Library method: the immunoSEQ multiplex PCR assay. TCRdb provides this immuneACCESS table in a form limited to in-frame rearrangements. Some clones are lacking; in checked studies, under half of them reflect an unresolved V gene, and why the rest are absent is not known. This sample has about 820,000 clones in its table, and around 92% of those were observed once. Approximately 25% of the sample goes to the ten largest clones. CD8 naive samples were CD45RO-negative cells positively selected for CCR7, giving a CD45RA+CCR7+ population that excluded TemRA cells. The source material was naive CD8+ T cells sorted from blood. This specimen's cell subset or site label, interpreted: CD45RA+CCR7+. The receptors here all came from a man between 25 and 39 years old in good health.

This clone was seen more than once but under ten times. The CDR3 region has the DNA TGCGCCAGCAGCCAAGATTACCCCACTGAAGCTTTCTTT. Its translation: CASSQDYPTEAFF. The chain links TRBV4-3 to TRBJ1-1; D remains unclear. CDR1 LGHNA and CDR2 YSLEER come from the germline V gene. The CDR3 runs to 13 residues. Trimming shortened V by 0 bases and J by 4 bases, and 6 bases separated the two germline ends.

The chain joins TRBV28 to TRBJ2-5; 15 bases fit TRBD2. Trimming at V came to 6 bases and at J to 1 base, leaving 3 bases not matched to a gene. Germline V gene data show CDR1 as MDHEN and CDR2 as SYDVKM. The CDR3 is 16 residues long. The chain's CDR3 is CASRGLAGGSQETQYF. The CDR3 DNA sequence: TGTGCCAGCAGGGGACTAGCGGGAGGAAGCCAAGAGACCCAGTACTTC.